This T cell receptor (beta chain) was observed in a study of cytomegalovirus exposure and HLA in healthy donors (dated by TCRdb to 2017 to 2019). Regarding the complete study: An earlier analysis of some 550 of the donors reported roughly 270 Gb of sequence data and around 120 million unique TCR beta sequences from 150 million to 200 million T cells. An early release that covered about 600 HLA-typed donors contained about 300 gigabases of sequencing data and about 93 million unique TCR sequences. Of the 398 genotyped donors, 65% to 90% fell in the genetic ancestry cluster associated with self-reported Caucasian donors. The aim of the study was to test whether cataloging public T cell receptors could identify signatures of past pathogen exposure. The study used immunosequencing to profile the T cell repertoires of several hundred subjects and linked those repertoires to cytomegalovirus serostatus. A separate validation cohort of over 95 different subjects was used in addition to the approximately 700-subject first cohort. The study combined high-throughput TCR immunosequencing, statistical association of individual TCRs with disease status, and machine learning to predict cytomegalovirus infection status. In a later analysis, previously published TCR beta repertoires from more than 500 donors were re-analyzed and high-resolution HLA genotyping was added so that TCR occurrence patterns could be studied. Rather than drawing on any new phenotypic data, the later analysis identified candidate immune exposures from TCR beta sequences and the way those sequences occurred across donors. To decide whether each TCR beta V gene segment behaved as functional or pseudogenic, an earlier analysis of 587 of the donors relied on high-throughput TCR beta sequencing. Alongside the repertoire data, information on donor age, sex, ethnicity and CMV serostatus was compiled. Genome-wide SNP genotypes for about 65% of the 666 donors were used in a later genetic analysis, which treated that subset as a discovery cohort. All discovery cohort repertoires had been generated using a single sequencing platform. Both class I and class II loci were covered by HLA typing, at four-digit resolution. The number of typed donors differed by locus: roughly 629-640 for A, B, C, DRB1 and DQB1; 500 to 550 for DQA1; approximately 610 for DPA1; and around 490 for DPB1. Five DR-DQ haplotypes were handled as single units for association and clustering, since linkage in the cohort was strong. On average, roughly 250,000 unique TCR beta nucleotide sequences were sequenced per donor among fewer than 500 genotyped donors of the cohort, with roughly 18% of those sequences being non-productive. The study at large found these results: According to a later analysis, parvovirus B19, influenza, CMV and Epstein-Barr virus appeared linked to several top co-occurrence clusters. Because counts were too low, about 17 rarely observed V segments, including chromosome 9 orphons, were excluded from the earlier analysis of 500 to 700 of the donors. Only TCR beta chains were sequenced in this cohort, and the absence of alpha or paired-chain data limited detectable features. A later genetic analysis associated a missense DCLRE1C variant with V-gene and J-gene trimming of TCR beta chains, and an independent cohort replicated the association. A further reported finding was that TCR beta sequences accurately predicted the HLA-A and HLA-B alleles for most subjects in the first cohort. In a later analysis, HLA-associated TCR beta chains showed more clonal expansion and lower generation probabilities than non-associated chains that were equally common. Most TCR sequences were observed very rarely across donors, whereas some public TCRs were present in many individuals. A later analysis found that TCR association rates varied across HLA loci, with DRB1 alleles showing the most associated TCRs and HLA-C alleles the fewest. Most CMV-associated TCR beta chains appeared to be HLA-restricted in a later analysis, and the HLA associations seemed to be driven largely by CMV exposure. In vitro tests confirmed that a few of the cytomegalovirus-associated TCR beta chains recognize cytomegalovirus antigens. The classifier was reported to diagnose cytomegalovirus status with high specificity and sensitivity in both the original and validation cohorts. The presence/absence analyses assumed that sequencing depth was roughly uniform across donors, and that assumption may not be true. Because the 87-base-pair reads could not distinguish some IMGT-functional V segments, including TRBV6-2 and TRBV6-3, those segments were excluded. A later genetic analysis reported fewer N-insertions in productive TCRs among donors in an Asian-associated ancestry cluster than the approximately 670-donor mean. When HLA alleles, especially DR and DQ, strongly co-occurred, attributing TCR associations to individual alleles was difficult. The authors suggested that the approach could potentially be extended to other disease states and immunological phenotypes. For the cohort, immune exposure information was limited to CMV serostatus. Because HLA typing was unavailable for some donors at each locus, only the typed subset was used in association tests. The study listed 170 or so TCR beta chains as associated with cytomegalovirus. A cluster of highly shared sequence variants was judged likely to be a technical artifact of the sequencing pipeline. In an earlier analysis of some 500 of the donors, most TCR beta V segments appeared in productive rearrangements about 87% or about 30% of the time, broadly matching IMGT annotations. Linkage disequilibrium might explain the correlated functional status among segregating V segments, but an unknown experimental factor could not be ruled out. In a later analysis, some 17,000 TCR beta sequences were associated with specific HLA alleles at a false discovery rate of 0.05.

The CDR3 contains 15 residues, cysteine and phenylalanine counted. Only the CDR3 DNA stays, 45 bases, in frame from base 1. For CDR1 and CDR2, the germline V gene (reference sequence) lists SGHNT and YYREEE. A distance of 17 bases separates the germline ends of V and J, which lose 1 base and 9 bases respectively. The cohort consisted of approximately 690 healthy bone marrow donors. At the time of sampling, all cohort members were nominally healthy, though unrecorded immune exposures were likely present. The donor tested CMV seropositive and was one of the 289 seropositive cohort members. A peripheral blood sample was collected from each donor, and TCR beta sequencing was performed on peripheral blood mononuclear cells. Genomic DNA extraction from the blood cell samples was performed with the Qiagen DNeasy Blood Extraction Kit. On this clone: Its antigen target is currently unknown. It has no much larger one-base neighbor in the sample; base qualities were not kept.

Libraries were built with the immunoSEQ multiplex PCR assay. A mixture of 60 forward primers for TCR Vbeta segments and 13 reverse primers for TCR Jbeta segments was used in the multiplex PCR. A multiplex PCR assay on genomic DNA amplified the CDR3 region of rearranged TCR beta genes. The Illumina HiSeq System was used to sequence the amplified TCR beta libraries as 87-base-pair reads. The paper's data handling went like this. In a later analysis, some 80 million unique TCR beta chains were counted across the 650 to 750 repertoires, and roughly 10 million of these chains were shared by at least two donors. Raw reads were error-corrected and collapsed into unique sequences with a nearest-neighbor algorithm that merged closely related sequences to remove PCR and sequencing errors. To assign V, D and J gene segments, CDR3 sequences were aligned to IMGT reference sequences. For a sequence to be retained, at least a six-nucleotide match to both a V gene segment and a J gene segment was required. Rearrangements were classified as productive when the CDR3 lacked stop codons and remained in frame with V and J, and all other rearrangements were classified as non-productive. Following IMGT convention, CDR3 was defined as the stretch from the second conserved V-encoded cysteine up to the conserved J-encoded phenylalanine. The earlier analysis of about 560 of the donors excluded any sequence lacking an unambiguous match to a single V gene segment. In an earlier analysis of several hundred of the donors, V segments were called functional above 56.7% productive rearrangements and were called segregating when the between-donor standard deviation exceeded 5%. A statistical classification framework was built to diagnose cytomegalovirus status from the catalog of TCR beta chain sequences. A later analysis assigned V and J genes by comparing TCR nucleotide sequences with IMGT/GENE-DB human TR gene sequences. Using the TCRdist pipeline, a later analysis assigned CDR3 sequences along with most-parsimonious VDJ recombination scenarios. In a later analysis, each TCR beta chain was defined by its CDR3 amino acid sequence together with its V-gene family, and reads lacking a unique V-gene family were excluded. To address suspected cross-contamination and a sequencing artifact, a later analysis removed over 500 highly shared, low-generation-probability nucleotide sequences. A later analysis calculated a clonal expansion index for each public chain from normalized within-repertoire ranks of inferred template counts. A later analysis computed generation probabilities with a VDJ recombination model fitted to out-of-frame rearrangements, and checked the results against IGoR. Hypergeometric tests were used in a later analysis to score TCR-TCR, TCR-HLA and TCR-CMV co-occurrence, with a repertoire-size bias correction applied to the TCR pairs. To estimate false discovery rates, a later analysis permuted the HLA or CMV assignments 20 times. In a later analysis, co-occurring TCRs were grouped using DBSCAN, and TCRdist sequence similarity was added for clustering within HLA-allele-positive subsets. For co-occurrence clustering, repertoires with fewer than 30,000 or more than 120,000 public chains were excluded, along with roughly 5 repertoires with anomalous nucleotide sharing. TCRdb limited this immuneACCESS table to in-frame rearrangements with V and J called. A share of clones is missing; checked studies link under half to unresolved V genes, and the rest is unexplained. V and J calls plus clone size are reproduced from that table; the DNA served to infer D and trimming. Present in this sample are approximately 190,000 clones, about 84% of which were seen just once. In total, the top ten clones hold over 12% of the sample.

The receptor was derived from a young woman in good health and CMV-seropositive. Source material: PBMCs. Here the chain combines TRBV5-4 and TRBJ2-1; the D segment could be TRBD2, given 7 matching bases. CDR3 sequence: CASSLQGRGGVEQFF. The DNA is TGTGCCAGCAGCTTGCAGGGCAGGGGAGGGGTTGAGCAGTTCTTC. The reference TRBV5-4 and TRBJ2-1 proteins fill in what lies around the CDR3, so the full variable domain reads ETGVTQSPTHLIKTRGQQVTLRCSSQSGHNTVSWYQQALGQGPQFIFQYYREEENGRGNFPPRFSGLQFPNYSSELNVNALELDDSALYLCASSLQGRGGVEQFFGPGTRLTVL.